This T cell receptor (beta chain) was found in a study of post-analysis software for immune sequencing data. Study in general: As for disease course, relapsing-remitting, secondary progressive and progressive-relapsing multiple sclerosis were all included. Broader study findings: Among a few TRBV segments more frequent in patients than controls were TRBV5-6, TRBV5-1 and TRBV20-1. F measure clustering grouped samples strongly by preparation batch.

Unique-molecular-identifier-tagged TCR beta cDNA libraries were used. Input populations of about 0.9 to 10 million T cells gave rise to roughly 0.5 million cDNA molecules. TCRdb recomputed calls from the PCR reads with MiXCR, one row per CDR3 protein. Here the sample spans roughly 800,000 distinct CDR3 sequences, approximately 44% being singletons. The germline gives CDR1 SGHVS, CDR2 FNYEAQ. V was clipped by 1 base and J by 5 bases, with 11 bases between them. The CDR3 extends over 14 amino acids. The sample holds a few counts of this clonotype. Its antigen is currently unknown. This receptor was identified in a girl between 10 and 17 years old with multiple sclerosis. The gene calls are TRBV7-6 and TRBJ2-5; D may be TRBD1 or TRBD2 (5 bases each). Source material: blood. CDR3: CASSLELEGETQYF. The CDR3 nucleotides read TGTGCCAGCAGCTTAGAGCTCGAGGGGGAGACCCAGTACTTC.